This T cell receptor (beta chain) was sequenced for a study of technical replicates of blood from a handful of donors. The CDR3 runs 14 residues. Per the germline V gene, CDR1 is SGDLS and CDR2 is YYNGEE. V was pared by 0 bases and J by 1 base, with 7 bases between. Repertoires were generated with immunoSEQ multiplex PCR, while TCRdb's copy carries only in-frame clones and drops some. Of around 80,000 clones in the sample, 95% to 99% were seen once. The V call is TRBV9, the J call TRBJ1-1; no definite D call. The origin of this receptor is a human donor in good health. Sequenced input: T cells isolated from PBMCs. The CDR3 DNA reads TGTGCCAGCAGCGTAGTAGTTCAGAACACTGAAGCTTTCTTT. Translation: CASSVVVQNTEAFF.